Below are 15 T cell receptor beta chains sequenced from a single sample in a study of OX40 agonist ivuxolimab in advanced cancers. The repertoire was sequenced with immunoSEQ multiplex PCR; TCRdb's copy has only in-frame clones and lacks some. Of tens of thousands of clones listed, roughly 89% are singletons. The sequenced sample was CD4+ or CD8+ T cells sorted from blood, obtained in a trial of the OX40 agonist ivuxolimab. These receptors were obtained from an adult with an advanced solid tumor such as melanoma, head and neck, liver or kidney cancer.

As DNA, the CDR3 is TGTGCCAGCAGTATGCCACGGACTAGCGGGGGCCCAACAGATACGCAGTATTTT. It encodes CASSMPRTSGGPTDTQYF. The V call is TRBV28, the J call TRBJ2-3; 13 positions agree with TRBD2. The CDR3 extends over 18 amino acids. Germline values: CDR1 MDHEN, CDR2 SYDVKM. V lost 5 bases and J lost 3; bases outside the gene matches: 11.

The CDR3 DNA reads as TGTGCCAGCAGTTACCGGGACTGGTACAATGAGCAGTTCTTC. Translation gives CASSYRDWYNEQFF. The chain combines TRBV6-5 with TRBJ2-1; tentatively, D is TRBD2 (6 bases). The CDR3 consists of 14 residues. Germline V gene data show CDR1 as MNHEY and CDR2 as SVGAGI. V lost 2 bases, J lost 4 bases, and 9 bases lay in between.

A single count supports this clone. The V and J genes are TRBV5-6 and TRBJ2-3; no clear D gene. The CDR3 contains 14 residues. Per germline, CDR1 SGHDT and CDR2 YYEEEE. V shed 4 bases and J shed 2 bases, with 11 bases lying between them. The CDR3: CASSLRAYTDTQYF. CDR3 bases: TGTGCCAGCAGCCTAAGAGCCTACACAGATACGCAGTATTTT.

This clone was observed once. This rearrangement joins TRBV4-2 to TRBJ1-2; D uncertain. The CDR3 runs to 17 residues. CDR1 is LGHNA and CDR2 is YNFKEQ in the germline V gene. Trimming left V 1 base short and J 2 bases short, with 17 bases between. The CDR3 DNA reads TGTGCCAGCAGCCAAGTGTCAGTGGACGGAGCAAACTATGGCTACACCTTC. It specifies CASSQVSVDGANYGYTF.

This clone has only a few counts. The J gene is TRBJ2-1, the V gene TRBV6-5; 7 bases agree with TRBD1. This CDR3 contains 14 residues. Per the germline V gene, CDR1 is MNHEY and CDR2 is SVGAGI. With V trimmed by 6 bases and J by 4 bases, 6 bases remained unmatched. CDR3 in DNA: TGTGCCAGCAGAAACAGGGGCCTGTACAATGAGCAGTTCTTC. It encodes CASRNRGLYNEQFF.

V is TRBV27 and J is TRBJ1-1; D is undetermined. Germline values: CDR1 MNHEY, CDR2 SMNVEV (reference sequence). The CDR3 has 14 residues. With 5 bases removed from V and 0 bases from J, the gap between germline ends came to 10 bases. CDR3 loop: CASSATRLNTEAFF. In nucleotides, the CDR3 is TGTGCCAGCAGTGCAACCCGCCTGAACACTGAAGCTTTCTTT.

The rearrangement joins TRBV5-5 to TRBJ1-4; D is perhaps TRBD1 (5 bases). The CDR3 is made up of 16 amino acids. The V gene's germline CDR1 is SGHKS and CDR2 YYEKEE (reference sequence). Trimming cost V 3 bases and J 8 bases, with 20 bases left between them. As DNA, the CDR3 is TGTGCCAGCAGCTCCTCCTTAGTCAGGGTCGTGGAAAAACTGTTTTTT. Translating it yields CASSSSLVRVVEKLFF. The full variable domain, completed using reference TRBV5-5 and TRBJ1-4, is DAGVTQSPTHLIKTRGQQVTLRCSPISGHKSVSWYQQVLGQGPQFIFQYYEKEERGRGNFPDRFSARQFPNYSSELNVNALLLGDSALYLCASSSSLVRVVEKLFFGSGTQLSVL.

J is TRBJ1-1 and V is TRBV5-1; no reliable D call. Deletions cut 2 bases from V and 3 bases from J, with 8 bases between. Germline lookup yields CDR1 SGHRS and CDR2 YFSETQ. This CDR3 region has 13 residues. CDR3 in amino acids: CASSFQDHTEAFF. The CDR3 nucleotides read TGCGCCAGCAGCTTCCAGGACCACACTGAAGCTTTCTTT.

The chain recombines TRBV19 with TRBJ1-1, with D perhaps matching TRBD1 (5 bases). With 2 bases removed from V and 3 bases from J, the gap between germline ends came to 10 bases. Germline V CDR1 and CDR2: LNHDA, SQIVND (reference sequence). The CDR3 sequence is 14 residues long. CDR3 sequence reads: CASSIRGVDTEAFF. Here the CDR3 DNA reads TGTGCCAGTAGTATACGAGGGGTGGACACTGAAGCTTTCTTT. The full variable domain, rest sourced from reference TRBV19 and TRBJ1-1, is DGGITQSPKYLFRKEGQNVTLSCEQNLNHDAMYWYRQDPGQGLRLIYYSQIVNDFQKGDIAEGYSVSREKKESFPLTVTSAQKNPTAFYLCASSIRGVDTEAFFGQGTRLTVV.

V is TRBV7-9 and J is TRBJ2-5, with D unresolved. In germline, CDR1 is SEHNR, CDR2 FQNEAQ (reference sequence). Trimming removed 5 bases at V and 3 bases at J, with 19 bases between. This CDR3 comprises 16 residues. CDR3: CASSHITEILKETQYF. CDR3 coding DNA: TGTGCCAGCAGCCATATCACCGAGATACTTAAAGAGACCCAGTACTTC.

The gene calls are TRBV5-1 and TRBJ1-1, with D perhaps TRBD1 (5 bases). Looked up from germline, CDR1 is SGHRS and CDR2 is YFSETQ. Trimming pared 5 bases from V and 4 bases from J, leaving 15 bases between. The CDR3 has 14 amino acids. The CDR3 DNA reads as TGCGCCAGCAGATTAACAGGAGAAAGCACTGAAGCTTTCTTT. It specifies CASRLTGESTEAFF.

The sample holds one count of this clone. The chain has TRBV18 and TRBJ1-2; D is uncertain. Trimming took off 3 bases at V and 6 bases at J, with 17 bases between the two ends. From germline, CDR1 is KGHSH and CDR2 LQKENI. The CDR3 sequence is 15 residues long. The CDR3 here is CASSPDVGSEDGYTF. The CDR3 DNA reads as TGTGCCAGCTCACCGGACGTGGGGTCAGAGGATGGCTACACCTTC.

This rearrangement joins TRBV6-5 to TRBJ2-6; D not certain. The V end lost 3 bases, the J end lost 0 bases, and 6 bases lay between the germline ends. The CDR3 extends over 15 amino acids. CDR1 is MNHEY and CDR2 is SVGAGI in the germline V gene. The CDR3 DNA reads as TGTGCCAGCAGTTATTGGGACTCTGGGGCCAACGTCCTGACTTTC. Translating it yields CASSYWDSGANVLTF.

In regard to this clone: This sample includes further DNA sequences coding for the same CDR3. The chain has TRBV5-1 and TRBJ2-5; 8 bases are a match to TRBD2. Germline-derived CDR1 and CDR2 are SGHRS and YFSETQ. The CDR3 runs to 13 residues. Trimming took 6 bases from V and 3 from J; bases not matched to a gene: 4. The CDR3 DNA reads TGCGCCAGCACGCTAGCGGGTAAAGAGACCCAGTACTTC. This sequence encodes CASTLAGKETQYF.

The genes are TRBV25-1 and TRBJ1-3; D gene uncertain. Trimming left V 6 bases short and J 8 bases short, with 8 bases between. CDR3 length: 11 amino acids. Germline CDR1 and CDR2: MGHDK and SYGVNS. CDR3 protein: CASSSYYTIYF. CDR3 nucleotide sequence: TGTGCCAGCAGCTCCTATTACACCATATATTTT. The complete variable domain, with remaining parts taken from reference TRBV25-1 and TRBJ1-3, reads EADIYQTPRYLVIGTGKKITLECSQTMGHDKMYWYQQDPGMELHLIHYSYGVNSTEKGDLSSESTVSRIRTEHFPLTLESARPSHTSQYLCASSSYYTIYFGEGSWLTVV.